A selection of T cell receptor beta chains follows, all from one sample in a study of T cells in Graves' hyperthyroidism and ophthalmopathy. TCRdb redid the calling of the multiplex PCR reads with MiXCR, one entry per CDR3 protein. The sample gives around 800,000 distinct CDR3 sequences, over 35% of which show up once; 7% to 10% is in the top ten. Sequences were obtained from blood. The source is a man aged 18 to 29 with Graves' hyperthyroidism. CDR3s include the opening cysteine and the closing phenylalanine or tryptophan. D genes are given only for firm matches. Where a row states a size, it is once, few, many or the class of an expanded clone; other rows omit it.

d_call clone_size j_call v_call cdr3_aa cdr3_nt
- many TRBJ1-6 TRBV29-1 CSVAGTPNSPLHF TGCAGCGTTGCCGGGACACCTAATTCACCCCTCCACTTT
- few TRBJ2-3 TRBV10-2 CASSTGRGDTQYF TGCGCCAGTTCGACAGGGAGGGGAGATACGCAGTATTTT
- few TRBJ1-3 TRBV9 CASSVGVGRGNTIYF TGTGCCAGCAGCGTAGGGGTAGGCCGGGGGAACACCATATATTTT
- - TRBJ1-1 TRBV6-6 CASSYSAAGMNTEAFF TGTGCCAGCAGTTACTCAGCTGCTGGTATGAACACTGAAGCTTTCTTT
- few TRBJ2-2 TRBV10-3 CAIMTQNTGELFF TGTGCCATCATGACGCAGAACACCGGGGAGCTGTTTTTT
- few TRBJ1-1 TRBV5-1 CASSPLGSGNTEAFF TGCGCCAGCAGCCCCCTTGGTTCGGGGAACACTGAAGCTTTCTTT
- - TRBJ2-2 TRBV7-9 CASSQVMESGELFF TGCGCCAGCAGCCAAGTCATGGAGTCCGGGGAGCTGTTTTTT
- - TRBJ1-1 TRBV7-3 CASSQGPGLRGEAFF TGTGCCAGCAGCCAGGGGCCAGGGCTCCGTGGGGAAGCTTTCTTT
- - TRBJ1-6 TRBV4-1 CASSPPGVRNSPLHF TGCGCCAGCAGCCCGCCGGGGGTAAGGAATTCACCCCTCCACTTT
TRBD1 - TRBJ1-5 TRBV11-2 CASSPQTGAQPQHF TGTGCCAGCAGCCCTCAGACAGGGGCCCAGCCCCAGCATTTT
- - TRBJ2-7 TRBV7-6 CASSRTGSGGQYF TGTGCCAGCAGCAGAACAGGGTCGGGGGGGCAGTACTTC
- few TRBJ1-1 TRBV19 CASSITWYRRMNTEAFF TGTGCCAGTAGTATTACGTGGTACCGGAGGATGAACACTGAAGCTTTCTTT
- - TRBJ2-6 TRBV6-5 CASSLTGSTVLTF TGTGCCAGCAGCCTAACAGGATCAACCGTCCTGACTTTC
- few TRBJ2-2 TRBV10-3 CAISGNKDTGELFF TGTGCCATCAGTGGCAACAAGGACACCGGGGAGCTGTTTTTT
TRBD2 - TRBJ2-5 TRBV4-1 CASSQAGGGRETQYF TGCGCCAGCAGCCAAGCTGGGGGAGGGCGGGAGACCCAGTACTTC
- few TRBJ1-5 TRBV7-2 CASSLEYQGSNQPQHF TGTGCCAGCAGCTTAGAGTATCAGGGGTCGAATCAGCCCCAGCATTTT
TRBD2 many TRBJ2-5 TRBV10-3 CAISVGTSGPQETQYF TGTGCCATCAGTGTTGGGACTAGCGGTCCCCAAGAGACCCAGTACTTC
- - TRBJ1-2 TRBV5-1 CASSRREGGYTF TGCGCCAGCAGCCGTCGAGAGGGTGGCTACACCTTC
- - TRBJ2-7 TRBV7-2 CASSLSGAPYEQYF TGTGCCAGCAGCTTGTCTGGCGCCCCCTACGAGCAGTACTTC
- once TRBJ2-2 TRBV6-4 CASSERDGGGELFF TGTGCCAGCAGTGAAAGGGATGGAGGCGGGGAGCTGTTTTTT
TRBD2 few TRBJ2-7 TRBV7-9 CASSQEASGTYEQYF TGTGCCAGCAGCCAAGAAGCCAGCGGGACCTACGAGCAGTACTTC
- many TRBJ1-1 TRBV10-3 CAISDSYEAFF TGTGCCATCAGTGACAGCTATGAAGCTTTCTTT
- many TRBJ1-5 TRBV2 CASSVSGEGQPQHF TGTGCCAGCAGTGTCTCAGGGGAAGGGCAGCCCCAGCATTTT
TRBD1 few TRBJ2-7 TRBV29-1 CSVGGGQIPPYEQYF TGCAGCGTTGGAGGGGGACAGATCCCCCCCTACGAGCAGTACTTC
- - TRBJ1-5 TRBV5-8 CASSPWGESNQPQHF TGTGCCAGCAGCCCGTGGGGGGAGAGCAATCAGCCCCAGCATTTT
TRBD1 - TRBJ1-2 TRBV10-3 CANRGTGGDGYTF TGTGCCAACAGGGGAACCGGGGGCGATGGCTACACCTTC
TRBD1 - TRBJ1-1 TRBV6-5 CASSYSPTGVTEAFF TGTGCCAGCAGTTACTCGCCGACAGGGGTAACTGAAGCTTTCTTT
- once TRBJ1-1 TRBV25-1 CASVAGVLNTEAFF TGTGCCAGCGTTGCCGGAGTTCTGAACACTGAAGCTTTCTTT
- many TRBJ1-1 TRBV7-9 CASSLAWSTEAFF TGTGCCAGCAGCTTAGCGTGGAGCACTGAAGCTTTCTTT
- few TRBJ1-1 TRBV12-3/TRBV12-4 CASSLVPGPNTEAFF TGTGCCAGCAGTTTAGTACCGGGCCCGAACACTGAAGCTTTCTTT
- - TRBJ2-6 TRBV6-1 CASGWFSGANVLTF TGTGCCAGCGGGTGGTTCTCTGGGGCCAACGTCCTGACTTTC
- - TRBJ1-5 TRBV6-6 CASSRDRTKDSNQPQHF TGTGCCAGCAGTAGAGACAGGACGAAGGATAGCAATCAGCCCCAGCATTTT
- - TRBJ1-1 TRBV5-1 CASSLGGAGLGAFF TGCGCCAGCAGCTTGGGGGGCGCGGGGCTAGGAGCTTTCTTT
- - TRBJ2-5 TRBV4-1 CASSQDEASPETQYF TGCGCCAGCAGCCAAGATGAGGCCTCCCCAGAGACCCAGTACTTC
TRBD1 - TRBJ1-1 TRBV7-9 CASKGQGVIFQNTEAFF TGTGCCAGCAAGGGACAGGGGGTTATATTCCAGAACACTGAAGCTTTCTTT
TRBD2 many TRBJ2-7 TRBV10-3 CAEPGLAGGPSSYEQYF TGTGCCGAACCGGGACTAGCGGGAGGACCCAGCTCCTACGAGCAGTACTTC